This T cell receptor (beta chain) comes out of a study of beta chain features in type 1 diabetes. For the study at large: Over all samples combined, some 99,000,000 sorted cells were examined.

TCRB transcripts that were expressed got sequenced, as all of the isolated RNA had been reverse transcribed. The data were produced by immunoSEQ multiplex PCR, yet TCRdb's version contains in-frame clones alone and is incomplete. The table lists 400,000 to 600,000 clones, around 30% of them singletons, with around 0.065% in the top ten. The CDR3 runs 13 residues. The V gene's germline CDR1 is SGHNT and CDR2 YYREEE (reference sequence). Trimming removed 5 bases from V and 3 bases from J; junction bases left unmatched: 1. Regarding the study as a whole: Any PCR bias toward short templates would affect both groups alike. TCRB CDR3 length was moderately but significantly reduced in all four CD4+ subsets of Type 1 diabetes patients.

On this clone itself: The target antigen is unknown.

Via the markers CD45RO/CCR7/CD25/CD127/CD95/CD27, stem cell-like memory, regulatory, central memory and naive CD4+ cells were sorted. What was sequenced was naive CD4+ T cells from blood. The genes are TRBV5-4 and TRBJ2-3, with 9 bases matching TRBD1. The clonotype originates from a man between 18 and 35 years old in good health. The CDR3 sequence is CASSDRGTDTQYF. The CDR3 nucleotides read TGTGCCAGCAGTGACAGGGGGACAGATACGCAGTATTTT.